The T cell receptor (beta chain) described here comes from a study of T cell changes during pregnancy in multiple sclerosis. This clone was seen a handful of times. Generated by immunoSEQ multiplex PCR, the TCRdb table keeps only in-frame clones and is missing some. The sample lists about 51,000 clones, approximately 94% occurring once. The receptor was isolated from a female donor with multiple sclerosis, enrolled in a pregnancy study. The sample was CD4+ T cells from peripheral blood mononuclear cells, taken in the second trimester of pregnancy.

The CDR3 is CASSSGRGRGEQYF. DNA of the CDR3: TGTGCCAGCAGCTCCGGCCGCGGAAGGGGCGAGCAGTACTTC. The chain employs TRBV7-6 and TRBJ2-7; TRBD1 might be the D (5 bases). Germline CDR1 and CDR2: SGHVS and FNYEAQ. V shed 4 bases and J shed 6 bases, with 16 bases lying between them. CDR3 length: 14 residues. Variable domain in full (rest from reference TRBV7-6 and TRBJ2-7): GAGVSQSPRYKVTKRGQDVALRCDPISGHVSLYWYRQALGQGPEFLTYFNYEAQQDKSGLPNDRFSAERPEGSISTLTIQRTEQRDSAMYRCASSSGRGRGEQYFGPGTRLTVT.